The rows below give T cell receptor beta chains drawn from one sample of a study of blood T cell repertoires in COVID-19. The data were produced by immunoSEQ multiplex PCR, yet TCRdb's version contains in-frame clones alone and is incomplete. Of about 150,000 clones detected, over 75% appear once; the ten largest clones hold around an eighth. Sequencing was done on a sample of peripheral blood. These receptors were collected from a man between 18 and 35 years old with COVID-19, enrolled during active disease. The CDR3 runs from the conserved cysteine through the conserved F or W. A D gene is named only where the DNA matches it firmly. Some rows mark clone size as missing; the rest say once, few, many or name a class of expanded clone.

d_call | j_call | v_call | clone_size | cdr3_nt | cdr3_aa
TRBD2 | TRBJ2-1 | TRBV5-1 | once | TGCGCCATCCCTGGGAGGGGTCGTGGTGCTAGCGCTTACAATGAGCAGTTCTTC | CAIPGRGRGASAYNEQFF
TRBD2 | TRBJ2-1 | TRBV29-1 | . | TGCAGCGTTGTGGGGCGGGAGGGCTTGGCCTACAATGAGCAGTTCTTC | CSVVGREGLAYNEQFF
. | TRBJ1-5 | TRBV12-3/TRBV12-4 | . | TGTGCGTCGGGGGAGGGTGGTTACCAGCCCCAGCATTTT | CASGEGGYQPQHF
TRBD2 | TRBJ2-1 | TRBV7-6 | . | TGTGCCAGCAGCTCGGGACTAGCGGGAGTCAATGAGCAGTTCTTC | CASSSGLAGVNEQFF
. | TRBJ2-5 | TRBV29-1 | . | TGCAGCGCTACAGGGGGGGGAGAGACCCAGTACTTC | CSATGGGETQYF
. | TRBJ2-3 | TRBV2 | . | TGTGCCAGCGGAGACAGGCATGAGCAGTATTTT | CASGDRHEQYF
TRBD2 | TRBJ2-1 | TRBV30 | . | TGTGCCTGGAGTGTAGGGCTAGCGGGAGCTGATGAGCAGTTCTTC | CAWSVGLAGADEQFF
TRBD1 | TRBJ2-2 | TRBV19 | few | TGTGCCAGTAGTTCCCAGGGGGTGGGCGGGGAGCTGTTTTTT | CASSSQGVGGELFF
TRBD1 | TRBJ2-4 | TRBV9 | once | TGTGCCAGCAGTTCATCAGGGGGCGAAAACATTCAGTACTTC | CASSSSGGENIQYF
. | TRBJ2-3 | TRBV25-1 | . | TGTGCCAGCAGTGACAGGGGCGGCACAGATACGCAGTATTTT | CASSDRGGTDTQYF
. | TRBJ1-2 | TRBV4-3 | . | TGCGCCAGCAGCCAGAGGGACTATTATGGCTACACCTTC | CASSQRDYYGYTF
. | TRBJ2-6 | TRBV19 | . | TGTGCCAGTAGTATAACCCATTCAGACTCTGGGGCCAACGTCCTGACTTTC | CASSITHSDSGANVLTF
. | TRBJ2-7 | TRBV5-6 | . | TGTGCCAGCAGCTTGGGTCCGTCGGTCTACGAGCAGTACTTC | CASSLGPSVYEQYF
. | TRBJ2-5 | TRBV21-1 | once | TGTGCCAGCCCTTCTGACTCCACAAAAGAGACCCAGTACTTC | CASPSDSTKETQYF
TRBD2 | TRBJ2-2 | TRBV7-2 | few | TGTGCCAGCAGCTCCGCCGGGACTAGCTCCGGGGAGCTGTTTTTT | CASSSAGTSSGELFF
. | TRBJ2-7 | TRBV9 | . | TGTGCCAGCAGCGAAATGGACACCTCCTACGAGCAGTACTTC | CASSEMDTSYEQYF
TRBD2 | TRBJ2-5 | TRBV29-1 | . | TGCAGCGTTGACAGGCTAGCGGGCATCTGGGAGACCCAGTACTTC | CSVDRLAGIWETQYF
. | TRBJ2-1 | TRBV4-3 | few | TGCGCCAGCAGCCCCTCAAGCGGGTTCTTGGGCAATGAGCAGTTCTTC | CASSPSSGFLGNEQFF
. | TRBJ2-5 | TRBV5-4 | . | TGTGCCAGCAGCCCACGGGGGGAGACCCAGTACTTC | CASSPRGETQYF